A single sample gave rise to the 30 T cell receptor beta chains below, sequenced in a study of molecular identifiers for immune sequencing clone quantification. TCRdb reanalysed the PCR reads using MiXCR and keeps one entry per CDR3 protein. The table includes about 630,000 distinct CDR3 sequences, 25% detected once. The specimen sequenced was naive CD8+ T cells from blood, with Jurkat cell RNA spiked in. As to subset: FACS-sorted CD8+CD4-CCR7+CD45RA+ naive T cells. The receptors here all came from a human donor in good health. Some libraries in this study had Jurkat cell RNA spiked in.

This clonotype has more than one count but fewer than ten. This chain connects TRBV7-9 to TRBJ1-2; the D gene is possibly TRBD1 (6 bases). The CDR3 is 19 residues long. V lost 4 bases and J 3 bases, leaving 27 bases between the germline ends. Germline CDR1 and CDR2: SEHNR and FQNEAQ (reference sequence). The CDR3 DNA reads TGTGCCAGCAGCTCCCCCCTCTCATCCCAGGGGTCAGGAGACTATGGCTACACCTTC. It is translated as CASSSPLSSQGSGDYGYTF. The whole variable domain, remainder taken from reference TRBV7-9 and TRBJ1-2, is DTGVSQNPRHKITKRGQNVTFRCDPISEHNRLYWYRQTLGQGPEFLTYFQNEAQLEKSRLLSDRFSAERPKGSFSTLEIQRTEQGDSAMYLCASSSPLSSQGSGDYGYTFGSGTRLTVV.

This clonotype was recorded once. A much larger clone differs by one base, so this may be a read error. The CDR3 sequence is CAGSLESSYNSPLHF. CDR3 DNA: TGTGCCGGTAGTCTCGAGAGCTCCTATAATTCACCCCTCCACTTT. The chain combines TRBV19 with TRBJ1-6; D ambiguous. The germline V gene encodes CDR1 LNHDA and CDR2 SQIVND (reference sequence). This CDR3 has 15 residues.

This clonotype has ten or more counts. The V gene is TRBV30, the J gene TRBJ2-1; D not certain. The CDR3 is 13 residues long. V was clipped by 0 bases and J by 4 bases, with 7 bases between them. Germline V CDR1 and CDR2: GTSNPN, SVGIG (reference sequence). The DNA for the CDR3 is TGTGCCTGGAGTGTATTACAGTACAATGAGCAGTTCTTC. It codes for CAWSVLQYNEQFF.

For this clonotype: The CDR3 ends on some other residue instead of the conserved phenylalanine or tryptophan, so this is likely a read error. It is unclear where the CDR3 begins or ends on the DNA, so no DNA is shown, and the CDR3 is as TCRdb lists it. The chain joins TRBV2 to TRBJ1-3; the table calls TRBD1, which could not be checked here. The CDR3 region is 16 residues in length, termini included. Germline CDR1 reads SNHLY; CDR2 reads FYNNEI. This CDR3 is CASSDNTGSLRNTLYY.

This clonotype was observed a handful of times. The V gene is TRBV19, the J gene TRBJ2-7; perhaps TRBD1 as D (6 bases). Germline CDR1 reads LNHDA; CDR2 reads SQIVND (reference sequence). Trimming stripped 7 bases from V and 2 bases from J, with 18 bases between. The CDR3 loop spans 15 amino acids. The CDR3 reads CASTPGTRGTYEQYF. CDR3 in DNA: TGTGCCAGTACCCCCGGGACACGGGGAACCTACGAGCAGTACTTC.

This clonotype was recorded many times. J is TRBJ2-4 and V is TRBV7-9; no clear D. Between the trimmed V and J ends, which lost 5 bases and 1 base, there was a span of 6 bases. Germline V gene sequence: CDR1 SEHNR, CDR2 FQNEAQ (reference sequence). The CDR3 covers 13 residues. This chain's CDR3 is CASSLPAKNIQYF. DNA for the CDR3: TGTGCCAGCAGCCTCCCTGCCAAAAACATTCAGTACTTC. Filled out from reference TRBV7-9 and TRBJ2-4, the complete variable domain reads DTGVSQNPRHKITKRGQNVTFRCDPISEHNRLYWYRQTLGQGPEFLTYFQNEAQLEKSRLLSDRFSAERPKGSFSTLEIQRTEQGDSAMYLCASSLPAKNIQYFGAGTRLSVL.

About this clonotype itself: One end of the junction fails to match germline, which may point to a read error. The gene calls are TRBV19 and TRBJ2-3, with 12 bases matching TRBD2. The CDR3 extends over 16 amino acids. Germline CDR1 and CDR2: LNHDA and SQIVND (reference sequence). The CDR3 spells CASSIWLAGGTDTRYF. CDR3 nucleotide sequence: TGTGCCAGTAGTATCTGGCTAGCGGGGGGGACAGATACGCGGTATTTT.

V gene TRBV7-3 combines with J gene TRBJ2-1; D possibly corresponds to TRBD1 (6 bases). Germline values: CDR1 SGHTA, CDR2 FQGTGA. The CDR3 is made up of 14 amino acids. V was clipped by 5 bases and J by 9 bases, with 17 bases between them. The CDR3: CASSTDLPGAEQFF. CDR3 coding DNA: TGTGCCAGCAGCACCGACTTGCCAGGGGCTGAGCAGTTCTTC.

This clonotype was detected a few times. V gene TRBV4-1 combines with J gene TRBJ2-7; D call uncertain. The V end was cut by 4 bases, the J end by 3 bases, with 16 bases between. Germline CDR1 MGHRA, CDR2 YSYEKL. The CDR3 has 15 residues. The CDR3 nucleotides read TGCGCCAGCAGCCCACAGTTCGGCAAGGACTACGAGCAGTACTTC. Its translation: CASSPQFGKDYEQYF.

The V call is TRBV13, the J call TRBJ2-3; 7 nucleotides align to TRBD2. The CDR3 loop spans 14 amino acids. In germline, CDR1 is PRHDT, CDR2 FYEKMQ (reference sequence). The junction had 3 bases not matched to a gene; V was cut back by 4 bases and J by 2 bases. The chain's CDR3 is CASSSRLATDTQYF. CDR3 DNA: TGTGCCAGCAGCTCCCGACTAGCCACAGATACGCAGTATTTT.

A word on this clonotype: A much larger clone differs from this one at a single base, so this may be a read error. The chain links TRBV6-1 to TRBJ2-7, with D perhaps matching TRBD2 (5 bases). CDR1 is MNHNS, CDR2 SASEGT, per germline. The V end was cut by 5 bases, the J end by 7 bases, with 15 bases between. The length of the CDR3 is 13 residues. The CDR3 DNA follows: TGTGCCAGCAGTACTCTAGGACTTGCTGAGCAGTACTTC. This gives the protein CASSTLGLAEQYF.

As to this clonotype: A much bigger clone sits one base away, suggesting this may be a read error. The rearrangement uses TRBV11-2 and TRBJ2-1; a possible D gene is TRBD1 (6 bases). The CDR3 has 15 residues. Germline CDR1 reads SGHAT; CDR2 reads FQNNGV. V shed 5 bases and J shed 8 bases, with 19 bases lying between them. The CDR3 bases are TGTGCCAGCAGCCATCCCGGGGCAGGGGCTCATGAGCAGTTCTTC. Translating it yields CASSHPGAGAHEQFF.

This clonotype was recorded at least ten times. The chain uses TRBV4-3 and TRBJ1-1; D is possibly TRBD1 (5 bases). Deletions cut 2 bases from V and 7 bases from J, with 8 bases between. CDR1 and CDR2 (germline): LGHNA, YSLEER. The CDR3 is 12 residues long. In DNA form, the CDR3 reads TGCGCCAGCAGCCAATTTGGGGGTGAAGCTTTCTTT. It is translated as CASSQFGGEAFF.

This clonotype was picked up many times. The J gene is TRBJ1-2, the V gene TRBV4-3; no firm D call. Germline V gene lookup returns CDR1 LGHNA and CDR2 YSLEER. This CDR3 is 14 amino acids long. Trimming took 0 bases from V and 2 from J, leaving 7 bases between them. The CDR3 region is CASSQDIQNYGYTF. The CDR3 DNA reads as TGCGCCAGCAGCCAAGACATACAGAACTATGGCTACACCTTC.

This clonotype was picked up many times. The V call is TRBV20-1, the J call TRBJ2-7, with no clear D. V shed 6 bases and J shed 0 bases, with 12 bases lying between them. The CDR3 extends over 13 amino acids. Germline loops: CDR1 DFQATT, CDR2 SNEGSKA (reference sequence). The CDR3 spells CSAHWETSYEQYF. The CDR3 bases are TGCAGTGCCCACTGGGAAACCTCCTACGAGCAGTACTTC.

This chain joins TRBV12-3 or TRBV12-4 and TRBJ1-4, with D perhaps matching TRBD1 (6 bases). V was cut by 2 bases and J by 6 bases, with 7 bases left in between. The CDR3 spans 13 residues. The CDR3 DNA reads TGTGCCAGCAGTTTAAGGACAGATGAAAAACTGTTTTTT. It yields the protein CASSLRTDEKLFF.

In the case of this clonotype: A much larger clone lies one base from this, so it may be a read error. V is TRBV5-6 and J is TRBJ1-4; D remains ambiguous. This CDR3 comprises 14 residues. CDR1 SGHDT and CDR2 YYEEEE come from the germline V gene. The CDR3 reads CASSFSSSNAKLFF. For the CDR3, the DNA is TGTGCCAGCAGCTTTTCCTCGTCTAATGCAAAACTGTTTTTT. The full variable domain, completed using reference TRBV5-6 and TRBJ1-4, is DAGVTQSPTHLIKTRGQQVTLRCSPKSGHDTVSWYQQALGQGPQFIFQYYEEEERQRGNFPDRFSGHQFPNYSSELNVNALLLGDSALYLCASSFSSSNAKLFFGSGTQLSVL.

The CDR3 DNA reads TGTGCCAGCAGTTTATTATCCCGCCGCCTGACAGGGGACGTCGGCGGGGAGCTGTTTTTT. Residues: CASSLLSRRLTGDVGGELFF. V and J are TRBV27 and TRBJ2-2; 8 bases match TRBD1. Trimming at V came to 1 base and at J to 7 bases, leaving 20 bases not matched to a gene. Germline V gene data show CDR1 as MNHEY and CDR2 as SMNVEV (reference sequence). This CDR3 has 20 amino acids.

This clonotype was seen more than once but under ten times. The rearrangement uses TRBV7-9 and TRBJ1-3; 9 nucleotides line up with TRBD1. The CDR3 is made up of 16 amino acids. The ends lost 5 bases at V and 1 base at J; junction bases unmatched: 6. The germline gives CDR1 SEHNR, CDR2 FQNEAQ (reference sequence). The CDR3 DNA reads as TGTGCCAGCAGCGAAGGGACAGGGAGTTCTGGAAACACCATATATTTT. It specifies CASSEGTGSSGNTIYF.

This chain's CDR3 is CASSFVGGPAAFF. The CDR3 DNA sequence: TGTGCCAGCAGTTTTGTGGGGGGACCTGCAGCTTTCTTT. V gene TRBV12-3 or TRBV12-4 combines with J gene TRBJ1-1; possible D gene TRBD1, 5 bases. V was shortened by 3 bases and J by 10 bases, with 15 bases between the two germline ends. The CDR3 has 13 amino acids.

In its sample, this clonotype was seen many times. V usage is TRBV20-1 and J usage is TRBJ2-7; unclear D gene. This CDR3 region has 14 residues. Trimming cost V 6 bases and J 2 bases, with 17 bases left between them. Germline-derived CDR1 and CDR2 are DFQATT and SNEGSKA (reference sequence). The CDR3 DNA sequence: TGCAGTGCGTCAGGTTCAGGCCGAACCTACGAGCAGTACTTC. This sequence encodes CSASGSGRTYEQYF.

A single count supports this clonotype. A single base separates this from a much larger clone, so it may be a read error. The J gene is TRBJ1-3, the V gene TRBV12-3 or TRBV12-4; D possibly corresponds to TRBD1 (5 bases). The CDR3 is 17 amino acids. The DNA of the CDR3 is TGTGCCAGCAGCCCCACAGGACCGGCGGTCTCTGGAAGCACCATATATTTT. This gives the protein CASSPTGPAVSGSTIYF.

The rearrangement uses TRBV6-5 and TRBJ2-1; 7 bases line up with TRBD2. CDR1 and CDR2 (germline): MNHEY, SVGAGI. V was pared by 7 bases and J by 11 bases, with 17 bases of the junction left unmatched. This CDR3 comprises 15 residues. The CDR3 coding sequence is TGTGCCAGCACCCGGGAGGCGGGAGACTTTAATAAGCAGTTCTTC. Its translation is CASTREAGDFNKQFF.

This clonotype was seen only a few times. One junction end disagrees with the germline gene, perhaps due to a read error. The V and J genes are TRBV4-3 and TRBJ1-4, with TRBD1 matching 9 bases. CDR1 LGHNA and CDR2 YSLEER come from the germline V gene. CDR3 length equals 17 residues. The CDR3 loop reads CASSQDKLGQGYERLFF. The CDR3 nucleotides are TGCGCCAGCAGCCAAGATAAGTTGGGACAGGGTTATGAAAGACTGTTTTTT.

This clonotype was detected only a few times. The rearrangement links TRBV19 to TRBJ2-5; D is undetermined. This CDR3 region has 15 residues. Germline V gene sequence: CDR1 LNHDA, CDR2 SQIVND (reference sequence). The V end was cut by 5 bases, the J end by 0 bases, with 13 bases between. CDR3 sequence (DNA): TGTGCCAGTAGTCCCGGAGCAGGCAACCAAGAGACCCAGTACTTC. Protein sequence: CASSPGAGNQETQYF.

Remarks on this clonotype: Likely a read error: the CDR3 ends without its conserved phenylalanine or tryptophan. This rearrangement joins TRBV5-1 to TRBJ1-1, with D uncertain. V shed 3 bases and J shed 8 bases, with 14 bases lying between them. The V gene's germline CDR1 is SGHRS and CDR2 YFSETQ. The CDR3 length is 13 residues. The CDR3 loop reads CASSSHRENEAFL. CDR3 nucleotides: TGCGCCAGCAGCTCCCACCGGGAGAACGAAGCTTTCCTT.

This clonotype showed up just a few times. The genes are TRBV20-1 and TRBJ1-2, with unresolved D. CDR1 and CDR2 (germline): DFQATT, SNEGSKA (reference sequence). V was pared by 3 bases and J by 3 bases, with 8 bases between. The CDR3 has 12 amino acids. CDR3 nucleotide sequence: TGCAGTGCTAGTGGGGATTACTATGGCTACACCTTC. It translates to CSASGDYYGYTF.

This clonotype was counted a few times. This chain connects TRBV7-9 to TRBJ2-7; TRBD2 matches 7 bases. V dropped 5 bases and J dropped 3; count of bases not matched to a gene: 10. The CDR3 contains 15 residues. CDR1 is SEHNR and CDR2 is FQNEAQ in the germline V gene (reference sequence). CDR3 sequence: CASSQGGTVYYEQYF. CDR3 sequence (DNA): TGTGCCAGCAGCCAGGGAGGGACGGTGTACTACGAGCAGTACTTC.

J is TRBJ1-6 and V is TRBV7-9; D is uncertain. The germline gives CDR1 SEHNR, CDR2 FQNEAQ (reference sequence). The CDR3 contains 13 residues. Trimming pared 5 bases from V and 6 bases from J, leaving 8 bases between. CDR3 in amino acids: CASSDGSNSPLHF. In DNA, the CDR3 is TGTGCCAGCAGCGATGGGAGTAATTCACCCCTCCACTTT.

As for this clonotype: This may stem from a read error, because a much larger clone lies one nucleotide away. The chain joins TRBV4-2 to TRBJ2-5; D may be TRBD1 or TRBD2 (7 bases each). The CDR3 has 16 amino acids. The germline gives CDR1 LGHNA, CDR2 YNFKEQ. In DNA form, the CDR3 reads TGTGCCAGCAGCCAAGTTATCAGGGGGGGTCAAGAGCCCCAGTACTTC. It codes for CASSQVIRGGQEPQYF.